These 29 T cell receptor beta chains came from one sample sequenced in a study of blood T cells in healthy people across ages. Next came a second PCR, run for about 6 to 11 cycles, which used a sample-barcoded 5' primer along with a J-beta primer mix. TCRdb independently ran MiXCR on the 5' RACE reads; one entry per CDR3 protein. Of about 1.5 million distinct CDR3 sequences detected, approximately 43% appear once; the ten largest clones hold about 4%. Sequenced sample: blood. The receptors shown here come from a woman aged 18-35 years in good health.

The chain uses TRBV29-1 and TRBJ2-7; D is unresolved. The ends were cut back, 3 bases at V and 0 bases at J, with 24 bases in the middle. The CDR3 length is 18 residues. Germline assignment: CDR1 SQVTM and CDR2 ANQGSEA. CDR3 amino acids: CSVEGGSEVISSSYEQYF. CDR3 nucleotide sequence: TGCAGCGTTGAGGGTGGGTCAGAGGTCATATCGAGCTCCTACGAGCAGTACTTC.

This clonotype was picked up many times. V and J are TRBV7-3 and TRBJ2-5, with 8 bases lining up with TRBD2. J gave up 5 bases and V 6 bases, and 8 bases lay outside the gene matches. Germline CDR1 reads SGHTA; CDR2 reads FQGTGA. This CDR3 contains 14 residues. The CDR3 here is CASSLRAGGETQYF. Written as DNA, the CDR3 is TGTGCCAGCAGTTTGCGGGCGGGAGGTGAGACCCAGTACTTC. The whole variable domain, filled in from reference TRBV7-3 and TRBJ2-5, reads GAGVSQTPSNKVTEKGKYVELRCDPISGHTALYWYRQSLGQGPEFLIYFQGTGAADDSGLPNDRFFAVRPEGSVSTLKIQRTERGDSAVYLCASSLRAGGETQYFGPGTRLLVL.

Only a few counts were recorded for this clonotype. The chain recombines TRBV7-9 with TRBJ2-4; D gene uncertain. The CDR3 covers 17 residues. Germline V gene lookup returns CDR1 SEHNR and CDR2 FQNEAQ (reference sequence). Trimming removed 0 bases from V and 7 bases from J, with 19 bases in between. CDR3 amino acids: CASSLAGWASLGNIQYF. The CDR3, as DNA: TGTGCCAGCAGCTTAGCGGGATGGGCGTCCCTTGGGAACATTCAGTACTTC.

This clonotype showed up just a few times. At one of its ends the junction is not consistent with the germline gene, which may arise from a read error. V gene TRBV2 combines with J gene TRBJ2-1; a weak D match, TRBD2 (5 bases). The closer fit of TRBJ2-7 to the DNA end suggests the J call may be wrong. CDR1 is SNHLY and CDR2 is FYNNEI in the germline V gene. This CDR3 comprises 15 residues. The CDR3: CASREAVSSYNEQYF. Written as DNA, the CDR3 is TGTGCCAGCAGAGAAGCGGTTAGCTCCTACAATGAGCAGTACTTC.

As DNA, the CDR3 is TGTGCCAGCAGCCCCTTACCGGGAGTCCTTAATGAGCAGTTCTTC. This gives the protein CASSPLPGVLNEQFF. The genes are TRBV4-2 and TRBJ2-1, with D tentatively TRBD2 (6 bases). V was clipped by 4 bases and J by 7 bases, with 17 bases between them. This CDR3 is built from 15 residues. Germline assignment: CDR1 LGHNA and CDR2 YNFKEQ.

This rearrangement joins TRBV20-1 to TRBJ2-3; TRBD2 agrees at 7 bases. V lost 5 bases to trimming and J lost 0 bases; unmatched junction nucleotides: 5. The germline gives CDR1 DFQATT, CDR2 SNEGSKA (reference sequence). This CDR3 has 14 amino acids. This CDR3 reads CSAPASGSTDTQYF. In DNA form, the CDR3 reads TGCAGTGCTCCGGCTAGCGGTAGCACAGATACGCAGTATTTT.

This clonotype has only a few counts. CDR3 protein: CASSQDWGEDTQYF. The CDR3 DNA is TGCGCCAGCAGCCAAGATTGGGGCGAAGATACGCAGTATTTT. The rearrangement uses TRBV4-3 and TRBJ2-3; tentative D call: TRBD1 (5 bases). Trimming took 0 bases from V and 5 from J, leaving 9 bases between them. This CDR3 is 14 amino acids long. Germline-derived CDR1 and CDR2 are LGHNA and YSLEER.

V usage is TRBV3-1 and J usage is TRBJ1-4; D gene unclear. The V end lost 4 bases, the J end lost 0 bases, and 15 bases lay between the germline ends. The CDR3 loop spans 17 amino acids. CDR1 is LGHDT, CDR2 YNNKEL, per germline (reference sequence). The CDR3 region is CASSPGMGKSTNEKLFF. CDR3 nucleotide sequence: TGTGCCAGCAGCCCTGGGATGGGGAAATCAACTAATGAAAAACTGTTTTTT.

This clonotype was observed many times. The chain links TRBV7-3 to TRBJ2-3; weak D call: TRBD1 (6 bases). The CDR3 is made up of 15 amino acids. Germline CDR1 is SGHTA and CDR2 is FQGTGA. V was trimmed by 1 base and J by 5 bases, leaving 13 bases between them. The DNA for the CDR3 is TGTGCCAGCAGCTTAATGGGGGCCCCACTAGATACGCAGTATTTT. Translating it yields CASSLMGAPLDTQYF.

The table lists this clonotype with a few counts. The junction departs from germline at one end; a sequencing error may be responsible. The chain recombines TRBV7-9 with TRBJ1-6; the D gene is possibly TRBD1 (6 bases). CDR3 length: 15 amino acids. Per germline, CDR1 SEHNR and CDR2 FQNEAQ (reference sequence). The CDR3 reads CASSPQGSAGSPPHF. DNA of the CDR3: TGTGCCAGCAGCCCTCAGGGGAGCGCGGGATCACCCCCCCACTTT.

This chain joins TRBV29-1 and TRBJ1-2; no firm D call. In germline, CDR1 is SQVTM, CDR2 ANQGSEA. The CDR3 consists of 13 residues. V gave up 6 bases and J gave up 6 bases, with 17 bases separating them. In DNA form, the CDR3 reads TGCAGCGTCTCTCCACCCGTAGACAATGGCTACACCTTC. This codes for CSVSPPVDNGYTF.

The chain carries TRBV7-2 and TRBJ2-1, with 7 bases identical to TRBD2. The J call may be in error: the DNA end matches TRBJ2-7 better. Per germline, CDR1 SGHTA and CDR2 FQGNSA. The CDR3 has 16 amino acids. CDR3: CASSTRSGASYNEQYF. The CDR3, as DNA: TGTGCCAGCAGCACGAGGAGCGGGGCCTCCTACAATGAGCAGTACTTC.

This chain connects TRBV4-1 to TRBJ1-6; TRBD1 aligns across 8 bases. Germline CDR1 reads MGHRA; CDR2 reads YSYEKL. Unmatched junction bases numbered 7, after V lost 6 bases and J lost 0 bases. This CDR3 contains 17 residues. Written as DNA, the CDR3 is TGCGCCAGCAGAGAGGGACAGGCGAGCTCCTATAATTCACCCCTCCACTTT. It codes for CASREGQASSYNSPLHF.

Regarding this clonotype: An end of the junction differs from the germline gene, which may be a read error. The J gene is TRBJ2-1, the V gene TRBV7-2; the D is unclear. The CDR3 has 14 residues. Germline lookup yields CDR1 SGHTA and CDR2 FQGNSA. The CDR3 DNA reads TGTGCCAGCAACTTAGCCAGCTCCTACAATGAGCAGTTCTTC. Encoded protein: CASNLASSYNEQFF.

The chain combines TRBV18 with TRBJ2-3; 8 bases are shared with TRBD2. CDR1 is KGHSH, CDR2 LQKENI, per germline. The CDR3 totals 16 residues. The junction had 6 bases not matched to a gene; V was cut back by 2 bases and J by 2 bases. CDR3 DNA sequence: TGTGCCAGCTCACCAACGGTAGCGGGGATCACAGATACGCAGTATTTT. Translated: CASSPTVAGITDTQYF.

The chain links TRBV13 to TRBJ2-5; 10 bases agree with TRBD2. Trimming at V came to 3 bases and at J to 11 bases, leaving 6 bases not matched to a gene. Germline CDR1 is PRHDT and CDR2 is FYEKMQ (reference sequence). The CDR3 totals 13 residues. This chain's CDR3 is CASSLGLAFEQYF. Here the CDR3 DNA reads TGTGCCAGCAGCTTGGGACTAGCGTTTGAGCAGTACTTC. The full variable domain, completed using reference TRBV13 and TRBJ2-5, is AAGVIQSPRHLIKEKRETATLKCYPIPRHDTVYWYQQGPGQDPQFLISFYEKMQSDKGSIPDRFSAQQFSDYHSELNMSSLELGDSALYFCASSLGLAFEQYFGPGTRLLVL.

CDR3 region: CASSLLAGAVTDTQYF. In nucleotides, the CDR3 is TGCGCCAGCAGCTTACTAGCGGGAGCTGTGACAGATACGCAGTATTTT. V usage is TRBV5-1 and J usage is TRBJ2-3; 11 bases are a match to TRBD2. V dropped 2 bases and J dropped 3; count of bases not matched to a gene: 5. Germline V gene data show CDR1 as SGHRS and CDR2 as YFSETQ. The CDR3 spans 16 residues. Filled out from reference TRBV5-1 and TRBJ2-3, the complete variable domain reads KAGVTQTPRYLIKTRGQQVTLSCSPISGHRSVSWYQQTPGQGLQFLFEYFSETQRNKGNFPGRFSGRQFSNSRSEMNVSTLELGDSALYLCASSLLAGAVTDTQYFGPGTRLTVL.

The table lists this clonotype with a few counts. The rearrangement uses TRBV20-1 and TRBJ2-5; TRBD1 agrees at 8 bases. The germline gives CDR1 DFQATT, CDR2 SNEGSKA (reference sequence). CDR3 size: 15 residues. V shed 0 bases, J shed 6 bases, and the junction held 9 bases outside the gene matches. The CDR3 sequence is CSARDPQGAVKTQYF. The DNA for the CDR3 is TGCAGTGCTAGAGATCCCCAGGGGGCCGTGAAGACCCAGTACTTC.

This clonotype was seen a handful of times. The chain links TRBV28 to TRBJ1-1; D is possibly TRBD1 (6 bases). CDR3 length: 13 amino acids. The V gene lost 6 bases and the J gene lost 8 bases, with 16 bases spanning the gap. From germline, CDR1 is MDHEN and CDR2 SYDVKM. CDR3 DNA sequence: TGTGCCAGCAGACCAGACAGGAGGGAGGAAGCTTTCTTT. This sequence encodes CASRPDRREEAFF. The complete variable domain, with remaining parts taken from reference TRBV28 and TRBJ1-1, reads DVKVTQSSRYLVKRTGEKVFLECVQDMDHENMFWYRQDPGLGLRLIYFSYDVKMKEKGDIPEGYSVSREKKERFSLILESASTNQTSMYLCASRPDRREEAFFGQGTRLTVV.

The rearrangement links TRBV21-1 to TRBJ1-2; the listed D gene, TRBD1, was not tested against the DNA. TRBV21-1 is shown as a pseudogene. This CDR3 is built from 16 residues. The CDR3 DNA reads TGTGCCAGCACCAGAAAAGGGGGAACTCGGAAGCGATGCTACACCTTC. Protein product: CASTRKGGTRKRCYTF.

This CDR3 reads CSAGRGGAKQETQYF. CDR3 nucleotide sequence: TGCAGTGCTGGCCGGGGCGGGGCGAAACAAGAGACCCAGTACTTC. The chain carries TRBV20-1 and TRBJ2-5; TRBD2 is a possible D gene (6 bases). V was clipped by 5 bases and J by 2 bases, with 18 bases between them. There are 15 residues in the CDR3. Looked up from germline, CDR1 is DFQATT and CDR2 is SNEGSKA (reference sequence).

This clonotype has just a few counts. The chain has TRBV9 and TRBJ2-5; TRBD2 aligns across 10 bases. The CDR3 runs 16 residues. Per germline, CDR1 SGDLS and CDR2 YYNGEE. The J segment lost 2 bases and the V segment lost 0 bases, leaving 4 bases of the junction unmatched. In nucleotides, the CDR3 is TGTGCCAGCAGCGTAGCTTGGACTAGCGGACAAGAGACCCAGTACTTC. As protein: CASSVAWTSGQETQYF.

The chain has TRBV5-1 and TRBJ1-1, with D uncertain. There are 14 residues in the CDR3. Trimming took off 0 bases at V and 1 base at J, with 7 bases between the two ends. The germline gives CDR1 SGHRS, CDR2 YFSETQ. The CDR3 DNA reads TGCGCCAGCAGCTTGGAATGGGCGAACACTGAAGCTTTCTTT. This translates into CASSLEWANTEAFF.

CDR3 protein: CASSAYSRDTSNYGYTF. The DNA for the CDR3 is TGTGCCAGCAGTGCCTACTCCCGGGACACGTCTAACTATGGCTACACCTTC. This rearrangement joins TRBV27 to TRBJ1-2, with D tentatively TRBD1 (6 bases). Trimming cost V 5 bases and J 0 bases, with 19 bases left between them. Germline CDR1 and CDR2: MNHEY and SMNVEV (reference sequence). CDR3 size: 17 residues.

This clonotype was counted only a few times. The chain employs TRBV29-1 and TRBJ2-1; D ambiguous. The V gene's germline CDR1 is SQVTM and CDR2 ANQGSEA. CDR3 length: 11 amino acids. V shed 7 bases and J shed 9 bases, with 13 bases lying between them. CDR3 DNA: TGCAGCGGACTGGTGGCCGGTGAGCAGTTCTTC. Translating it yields CSGLVAGEQFF.

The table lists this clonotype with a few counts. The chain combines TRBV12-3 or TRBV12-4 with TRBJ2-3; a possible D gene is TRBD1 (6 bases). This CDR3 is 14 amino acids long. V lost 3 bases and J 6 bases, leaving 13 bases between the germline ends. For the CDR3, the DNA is TGTGCCAGCAGTTTCTCCCTTAGGGGGGATACGCAGTATTTT. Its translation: CASSFSLRGDTQYF.

As DNA, the CDR3 is TGCGCCAGCAGCGTTAGTAAAGGGGCCTACGAGCAGTACTTC. This translates into CASSVSKGAYEQYF. This chain connects TRBV4-1 to TRBJ2-4; D perhaps matches TRBD1 (5 bases). With the DNA end fitting TRBJ2-7 better, the J assignment may be wrong. The CDR3 totals 14 residues. Germline V gene lookup returns CDR1 MGHRA and CDR2 YSYEKL.

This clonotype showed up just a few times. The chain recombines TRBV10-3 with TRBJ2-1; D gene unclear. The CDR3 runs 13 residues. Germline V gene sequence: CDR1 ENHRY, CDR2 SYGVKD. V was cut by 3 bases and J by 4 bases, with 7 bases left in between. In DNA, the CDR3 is TGTGCCATCAGTGACCAGAATTACAATGAGCAGTTCTTC. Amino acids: CAISDQNYNEQFF.

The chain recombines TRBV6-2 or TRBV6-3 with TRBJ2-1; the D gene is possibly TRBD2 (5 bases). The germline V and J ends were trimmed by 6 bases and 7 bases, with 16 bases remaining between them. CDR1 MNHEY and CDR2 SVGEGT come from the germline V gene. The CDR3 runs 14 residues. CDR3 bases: TGTGCCAGCAGATCTACGGGAAAGAGGAATGAGCAGTTCTTC. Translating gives CASRSTGKRNEQFF.